This T cell receptor beta chain was identified in a study of chemoradiotherapy in HPV16-positive cancers. On the study more broadly: A couple of HPV16-positive patients' cells yielded candidate HPV-specific clones and common motifs.

Points from the study as a whole: Non-HPV-specific T cells did not expand in tumors during treatment, whereas candidate HPV-specific clones and E7-related motifs did. Better recurrence-free survival went with HPV-responsive T-cell expansion in HPV16-positive patients.

The CDR3 totals 13 residues. Germline-derived CDR1 and CDR2 are SGHRS and YFSETQ. V lost 1 base and J 1 base, leaving 4 bases between the germline ends. As for this clone: Its antigen is not identified.

The method was immunoSEQ multiplex PCR; TCRdb's version includes in-frame clones alone and lacks a portion of them. The sample records about 20,000 clones, around nine tenths being singletons. The chain employs TRBV5-1 and TRBJ2-3; D not certain. Specimen: blood, collected from a patient who underwent chemoradiotherapy. The sequence came from a human donor with HPV-associated anogenital cancer. CDR3 sequence (DNA): TGCGCCAGCAGCTTGAGTGGCACAGATACGCAGTATTTT. It specifies CASSLSGTDTQYF.